The clone carrying this T cell receptor beta chain occurred a few times. Its antigen is unidentified. The sample is drawn from a study of cytomegalovirus exposure and HLA in healthy donors. Study-wide findings and caveats: Data from an earlier analysis indicated that most TCR beta V segments were productive either about 90% or about 30% of the time. Per published accounts, TCR beta sequences correctly predicted the HLA-A and HLA-B alleles of most subjects.

The study ran its PCR with 60 Vbeta and 13 Jbeta primers. Assay used: immunoSEQ multiplex PCR; TCRdb lists only in-frame clones, some missing. The data contain about 120,000 clones, 8.5% to 10% of them singletons. The CDR3 sequence is 15 residues long. After removal of 0 bases from V and 11 bases from J, the junction contained 7 bases not matched to a gene. CDR1 and CDR2 (germline): SGHRS, YFSETQ. The V and J genes are TRBV5-1 and TRBJ1-6; 8 nucleotides agree with TRBD1. The receptor's source is a man younger than 40 in good health and CMV-seronegative. The sequencing input was PBMCs. CDR3 DNA sequence: TGCGCCAGCAGCTTGGGACAGGGGCTCCAGACACCCCTCCACTTT. Translation gives CASSLGQGLQTPLHF.